The rows below give T cell receptor beta chains drawn from one sample of a study of blood T cells in healthy people across ages. TCRdb independently ran MiXCR on the 5' RACE reads; one entry per CDR3 protein. Altogether about 590,000 distinct CDR3 sequences are present, less than 35% being singletons, with the ten largest covering roughly 14%. The material sequenced was blood. Every receptor here comes from a woman older than 75 in good health. The CDR3 runs from the conserved cysteine through the conserved F or W.

TRBJ2-2	TRBV3-1	CASSQRGVPNAGELFF
TRBJ2-1	TRBV6-2/TRBV6-3	CASSRLAGTYSEQFF
TRBJ2-2	TRBV5-6	CASSHPTTANTGELFF
TRBJ1-5	TRBV27	CASSPYINSNQPQHF
TRBJ2-3	TRBV12-3/TRBV12-4	CASTGGITDTQYF
TRBJ1-1	TRBV7-2	CASSLVGTGAMNTEAFF
TRBJ1-1	TRBV29-1	CSGLRGRNTEAFF
TRBJ2-1	TRBV11-1	CASSKLAGGPDTEQFF
TRBJ2-3	TRBV20-1	CRALREGRDTQYF
TRBJ2-1	TRBV7-2	CASSTTSGRALEQFF
TRBJ2-3	TRBV28	CASSLWGQSTDTQYF
TRBJ1-2	TRBV7-2	CASSLDGAGNYGYTF
TRBJ2-2	TRBV20-1	CSARDPSGGVRTGELFF
TRBJ1-5	TRBV12-5	CASGSASGYSNQPQHF
TRBJ2-3	TRBV6-6	CASSYTDRGGADTQYF
TRBJ1-5	TRBV30	CAWSVREGQPQHF
TRBJ2-7	TRBV20-1	CSAREREYEQYF
TRBJ2-5	TRBV5-1	CASSLRRLQETQYF
TRBJ1-5	TRBV6-6	CASSFDGPAQHF
TRBJ2-1	TRBV20-1	CSAPLYLYNEQFF
TRBJ1-2	TRBV7-9	CSSSPSLNYGYTF
TRBJ2-7	TRBV11-3	CASSFGVTEGNEQYF
TRBJ2-1	TRBV2	CASTKDRGHSEQFF
-	TRBV2	CASSEGRGREQYF
TRBJ2-2	TRBV7-2	CASSSPGISTGELFF
TRBJ2-5	TRBV5-1	CASSLSTGGETQYF
TRBJ1-1	TRBV15	CATSRVAAGTEAFF
TRBJ1-6	TRBV12-3/TRBV12-4	CASNPGATNSPLHF
TRBJ2-1	TRBV20-1	CSAEAPGSKSYNEQFF
TRBJ2-1	TRBV4-2	CASSQEGGGYNEQFF
TRBJ1-1	TRBV12-3/TRBV12-4	CASSPLTGMNTEAFF
TRBJ1-2	TRBV29-1	CSAERVGDGYTF
TRBJ1-4	TRBV29-1	CSVAGNGEKLFF
TRBJ1-6	TRBV5-6	CASSLTGVYNSPLHF
TRBJ2-5	TRBV20-1	CSASLGKTWGDEKYF
TRBJ2-7	TRBV20-1	CSASEGLQGEQYF
TRBJ2-1	TRBV3-1	CASTPTGLHEQFF
TRBJ1-1	TRBV11-2	CASSLEGTGTEAFF
TRBJ2-5	TRBV4-1	CASSFETGFGETQYF
TRBJ2-7	TRBV5-1	CASSLTGANYEQYF
TRBJ2-5	TRBV11-2	CASSLDLWAETQYF
TRBJ1-6	TRBV10-3	CAIRDRDGDSPLHF